A single sample is the source of the 29 T cell receptor beta chains below, sequenced in a study of blood T cell repertoires in COVID-19. Method: immunoSEQ multiplex PCR; TCRdb's copy keeps in-frame clones and lacks some. The table has more than 150,000 clones, around 90% seen once; the top ten hold approximately 2.2%. Sequenced material: PBMCs or T cells enriched from blood (not recorded which). Receptor source: a woman in her twenties or thirties who had recovered from COVID-19.

This chain links TRBV7-2 with TRBJ1-2; 8 bases line up with TRBD1. Looked up from germline, CDR1 is SGHTA and CDR2 is FQGNSA. The CDR3 loop spans 14 amino acids. Trimming took 6 bases from V and 7 from J; bases not matched to a gene: 10. The CDR3 bases are TGTGCCAGCAGGGTCCGGGACAGGAGCTTTGGCTACACCTTC. It yields the protein CASRVRDRSFGYTF. Filled out from reference TRBV7-2 and TRBJ1-2, the complete variable domain reads GAGVSQSPSNKVTEKGKDVELRCDPISGHTALYWYRQSLGQGLEFLIYFQGNSAPDKSGLPSDRFSAERTGGSVSTLTIQRTQQEDSAVYLCASRVRDRSFGYTFGSGTRLTVV.

The chain uses TRBV9 and TRBJ2-2; D ambiguous. V shed 0 bases and J shed 7 bases, with 7 bases lying between them. CDR1 SGDLS and CDR2 YYNGEE come from the germline V gene. There are 13 residues in the CDR3. This CDR3 reads CASSVDGSGELFF. The CDR3 nucleotides are TGTGCCAGCAGCGTAGATGGCAGCGGGGAGCTGTTTTTT.

The V call is TRBV20-1, the J call TRBJ1-3; D is unresolved. The CDR3 consists of 15 residues. CDR1 is DFQATT, CDR2 SNEGSKA, per germline (reference sequence). V lost 3 bases to trimming and J lost 1 base, with 13 bases between them. In DNA form, the CDR3 reads TGCAGTGCTAGTATCCACCGGGGTTCTGGAAACACCATATATTTT. Translation gives CSASIHRGSGNTIYF.

The chain uses TRBV7-3 and TRBJ2-5; 9 nucleotides match TRBD2. Looked up from germline, CDR1 is SGHTA and CDR2 is FQGTGA. CDR3 length equals 15 residues. The V and J ends lost 3 bases and 3 bases, in that order; junction bases with no gene match: 5. The CDR3 DNA reads TGTGCCAGCAGCTTGGCTAGCGGGGCGAAAGAGACCCAGTACTTC. The encoded protein is CASSLASGAKETQYF.

The CDR3 loop is CASSIAGGQETQYF. The CDR3 DNA reads TGTGCCAGTAGTATAGCGGGGGGCCAAGAGACCCAGTACTTC. The genes are TRBV19 and TRBJ2-5; 7 nucleotides match TRBD2. Germline CDR1 reads LNHDA; CDR2 reads SQIVND (reference sequence). This CDR3 is 14 amino acids long. V shed 1 base, J shed 1 base, and the junction held 0 bases outside the gene matches.

V gene TRBV7-3 combines with J gene TRBJ2-1; 14 positions match TRBD2. Germline V CDR1 and CDR2: SGHTA, FQGTGA. The V gene end was trimmed by 5 bases and the J gene end by 2 bases; junction bases not matched to a gene: 14. The CDR3 is made up of 20 amino acids. The CDR3 DNA reads as TGTGCCAGCAGCCGTAAACCGGGACTAGCGGGGGAACCGGCCTACAATGAGCAGTTCTTC. Its translation: CASSRKPGLAGEPAYNEQFF. The whole variable domain, filled in from reference TRBV7-3 and TRBJ2-1, reads GAGVSQTPSNKVTEKGKYVELRCDPISGHTALYWYRQSLGQGPEFLIYFQGTGAADDSGLPNDRFFAVRPEGSVSTLKIQRTERGDSAVYLCASSRKPGLAGEPAYNEQFFGPGTRLTVL.

The chain has TRBV2 and TRBJ1-2; TRBD1 matches 9 bases. Germline lookup yields CDR1 SNHLY and CDR2 FYNNEI. Trimming removed 7 bases from V and 4 bases from J; junction bases left unmatched: 4. This CDR3 is 13 amino acids long. The CDR3 region is CASKGTGRYGYTF. For the CDR3, the DNA is TGTGCCAGCAAGGGGACAGGGCGCTATGGCTACACCTTC.

Only a few counts were recorded for this clone. This chain joins TRBV6-2 or TRBV6-3 and TRBJ1-6; D gene uncertain. Germline CDR1 reads MNHEY; CDR2 reads SVGEGT. Trimming shortened V by 7 bases and J by 7 bases, and 14 bases separated the two germline ends. The CDR3 is 14 amino acids. The CDR3 region is CASTPKPTNSPLHF. Written as DNA, the CDR3 is TGTGCCAGCACCCCAAAGCCGACAAATTCACCCCTCCACTTT.

The chain uses TRBV24-1 and TRBJ2-1; 11 nucleotides agree with TRBD2. The CDR3 has 15 amino acids. V was pared by 1 base and J by 12 bases, with 7 bases of the junction left unmatched. Germline V gene sequence: CDR1 KGHDR, CDR2 SFDVKD. The CDR3 region has the DNA TGTGCCACCAGTGATTTATATAGCGGGAGGGCCGCGCAGTTCTTC. Translating it yields CATSDLYSGRAAQFF.

This clone has a handful of counts. V and J are TRBV29-1 and TRBJ2-2, with D maybe TRBD2 (5 bases). The V end was cut by 3 bases, the J end by 4 bases, with 12 bases between. CDR3 size: 14 residues. The V gene's germline CDR1 is SQVTM and CDR2 ANQGSEA. The CDR3 DNA sequence: TGCAGCGTTGAGTCAGTCGCGGGCACCGGGGAGCTGTTTTTT. This gives the protein CSVESVAGTGELFF.

This clone has just one count. The same CDR3 arises from other DNA sequences in this sample as well. The chain joins TRBV29-1 to TRBJ2-3; 7 bases line up with TRBD2. V shed 3 bases and J 3 bases; nucleotides not matched to a gene: 3. Per germline, CDR1 SQVTM and CDR2 ANQGSEA. This CDR3 has 13 amino acids. The CDR3 loop is CSVDGGGTDTQYF. CDR3 in DNA: TGCAGCGTTGATGGGGGGGGGACAGATACGCAGTATTTT.

CDR3 amino acids: CASSIGQGYYGYTF. DNA of the CDR3: TGTGCCAGTAGTATAGGGCAGGGGTACTATGGCTACACCTTC. The chain recombines TRBV19 with TRBJ1-2; TRBD1 might be the D (6 bases). This CDR3 has 14 amino acids. Looked up from germline, CDR1 is LNHDA and CDR2 is SQIVND (reference sequence). The ends were cut back, 1 base at V and 3 bases at J, with 9 bases in the middle.

CDR3: CASSQDMGQAYEQYF. DNA of the CDR3: TGCGCCAGCAGCCAAGATATGGGACAAGCTTACGAGCAGTACTTC. The J gene is TRBJ2-7, the V gene TRBV4-3, with D maybe TRBD1 (6 bases). V lost 0 bases and J lost 4, with 13 bases in between. CDR3 size: 15 residues. Germline values: CDR1 LGHNA, CDR2 YSLEER.

The chain recombines TRBV5-4 with TRBJ1-2; 7 bases line up with TRBD1. This CDR3 is built from 14 residues. V lost 5 bases, J lost 4 bases, and 8 bases stayed unmatched. Germline assignment: CDR1 SGHNT and CDR2 YYREEE (reference sequence). For the CDR3, the DNA is TGTGCCAGCAGATATATTACAGGGGTCTATGGCTACACCTTC. As protein: CASRYITGVYGYTF.

The chain carries TRBV4-2 and TRBJ2-2; tentative D call: TRBD1 (6 bases). V lost 1 base and J lost 2, with 11 bases in between. Germline loops: CDR1 LGHNA, CDR2 YNFKEQ. The CDR3 consists of 16 residues. The CDR3 protein is CASSQVLGANTGELFF. The CDR3 bases are TGTGCCAGCAGCCAAGTCTTGGGGGCCAACACCGGGGAGCTGTTTTTT.

The chain is built from TRBV27 and TRBJ2-7; a possible D gene is TRBD2 (5 bases). The CDR3 runs 13 residues. Germline V gives CDR1 MNHEY, CDR2 SMNVEV (reference sequence). Trimming stripped 3 bases from V and 3 bases from J, with 9 bases between. CDR3 protein: CASSFGVGYEQYF. The CDR3 coding sequence is TGTGCCAGCAGTTTCGGGGTCGGCTACGAGCAGTACTTC.

The chain uses TRBV5-1 and TRBJ2-6; D might be TRBD2 (6 bases). This CDR3 spans 17 amino acids. CDR1 and CDR2 (germline): SGHRS, YFSETQ. V lost 0 bases and J lost 4, with 14 bases in between. As DNA, the CDR3 is TGCGCCAGCAGCTTGGTCGGAGGGGCAACCGGGGCCAACGTCCTGACTTTC. Its protein product is CASSLVGGATGANVLTF.

The V call is TRBV6-5, the J call TRBJ2-3; 11 bases match TRBD1. Germline V gene sequence: CDR1 MNHEY, CDR2 SVGAGI. J gave up 5 bases and V 2 bases, and 6 bases lay outside the gene matches. This CDR3 is built from 16 residues. This chain's CDR3 is CASSYHAGTGGDTQYF. As DNA, the CDR3 is TGTGCCAGCAGTTACCACGCCGGGACAGGGGGAGATACGCAGTATTTT.

For this clone: Its ends do not fully match the called genes, so a read error is possible. The chain combines TRBV6-2 or TRBV6-3 with TRBJ1-3; 7 bases line up with TRBD1. The CDR3 runs to 11 residues. Germline CDR1 MNHEY, CDR2 SVGEGT. CDR3 sequence (DNA): TGTGCCAGCAGCAACCGCCGGGACAGAAATTTT. Translated: CASSNRRDRNF.

This clone was counted once. A much larger clone is a single base away; this may be a read error. The V gene is TRBV4-1, the J gene TRBJ2-6; tentatively, D is TRBD1 (5 bases). Trimming removed 0 bases at V and 0 bases at J, with 6 bases between. The CDR3 consists of 16 residues. Germline-derived CDR1 and CDR2 are MGHRA and YSYEKL. CDR3 loop: CASSQDQGSGANVLTF. The CDR3 nucleotides read TGCGCCAGCAGCCAAGATCAGGGCTCTGGGGCCAACGTCCTGACTTTC.

This chain joins TRBV5-1 and TRBJ2-2; 14 bases are shared with TRBD2. The CDR3 runs 19 residues. In germline, CDR1 is SGHRS, CDR2 YFSETQ. Germline trimming cut 0 bases from V and 4 bases from J; bases unmatched to any gene: 8. CDR3 bases: TGCGCCAGCAGCTTGGGACTAGCGGGAGGGCCTCGAGGCACCGGGGAGCTGTTTTTT. This encodes CASSLGLAGGPRGTGELFF.

In this sample, this clone turned up once. The chain is built from TRBV7-3 and TRBJ1-1; D might be TRBD1 (6 bases). The V gene lost 1 base and the J gene lost 0 bases, with 12 bases spanning the gap. The CDR3 is 16 residues long. The germline V gene encodes CDR1 SGHTA and CDR2 FQGTGA. The chain's CDR3 is CASSLSGGFMNTEAFF. CDR3 coding DNA: TGTGCCAGCAGCTTAAGCGGGGGCTTCATGAACACTGAAGCTTTCTTT.

This sequence joins TRBV9 and TRBJ1-2; D might be TRBD1 (5 bases). Germline V gene lookup returns CDR1 SGDLS and CDR2 YYNGEE. This CDR3 spans 16 amino acids. V lost 0 bases and J 2 bases, leaving 14 bases between the germline ends. The CDR3 DNA is TGTGCCAGCAGCGTAGCTAAACAGGCCAGCAACTATGGCTACACCTTC. Its translation is CASSVAKQASNYGYTF.

The chain links TRBV7-2 to TRBJ1-6; 7 nucleotides line up with TRBD1. The ends lost 6 bases at V and 10 bases at J; junction bases unmatched: 24. Germline V gives CDR1 SGHTA, CDR2 FQGNSA. The CDR3 length is 19 residues. CDR3 residues: CASSEGQPVPLSAGSPLHF. In DNA, the CDR3 is TGTGCCAGCAGTGAGGGACAGCCTGTCCCTTTGTCCGCGGGGTCACCCCTCCACTTT.

The chain links TRBV7-9 to TRBJ2-5; TRBD1 agrees at 8 bases. The V gene's germline CDR1 is SEHNR and CDR2 FQNEAQ (reference sequence). The CDR3 runs 15 residues. J was trimmed by 4 bases and V by 6 bases; bases with no gene match: 10. DNA of the CDR3: TGTGCCAGCAGACCAGACAGGGGTATGGGAGAGACCCAGTACTTC. It codes for CASRPDRGMGETQYF.

As for this clone: The identical CDR3 is also encoded by other nucleotide sequences in the sample. This rearrangement joins TRBV24-1 to TRBJ1-2; the match to TRBD1 covers 9 bases. Germline V lookup: CDR1 KGHDR, CDR2 SFDVKD. CDR3 length: 15 residues. Trimming removed 3 bases from V and 3 bases from J; junction bases left unmatched: 4. The CDR3 is CATSDPTGGDYGYTF. DNA for the CDR3: TGTGCCACCAGTGATCCTACAGGGGGCGACTATGGCTACACCTTC.

The chain combines TRBV25-1 with TRBJ2-2; 11 nucleotides line up with TRBD2. Germline trimming cut 8 bases from V and 7 bases from J; bases unmatched to any gene: 6. From germline, CDR1 is MGHDK and CDR2 SYGVNS. The CDR3 consists of 14 residues. The CDR3 loop is CASSTSGEVGELFF. DNA for the CDR3: TGTGCCAGCTCGACTAGCGGGGAAGTCGGGGAGCTGTTTTTT. Full variable domain (rest looked up from reference TRBV25-1 and TRBJ2-2): EADIYQTPRYLVIGTGKKITLECSQTMGHDKMYWYQQDPGMELHLIHYSYGVNSTEKGDLSSESTVSRIRTEHFPLTLESARPSHTSQYLCASSTSGEVGELFFGEGSRLTVL.

V gene TRBV12-5 combines with J gene TRBJ2-5; the D gene is possibly TRBD1 (5 bases). Germline loops: CDR1 LGHNT, CDR2 FRNRAP. This CDR3 comprises 12 residues. Trimming pared 5 bases from V and 3 bases from J, leaving 7 bases between. Here the CDR3 reads CASGRREETQYF. The CDR3 DNA is TGTGCTAGTGGTCGCAGGGAAGAGACCCAGTACTTC.

The rearrangement links TRBV7-2 to TRBJ2-3, with TRBD2 matching 8 bases. J gave up 3 bases and V 2 bases, and 4 bases lay outside the gene matches. There are 15 residues in the CDR3. The germline CDR1 and CDR2 sequences are SGHTA and FQGNSA. Here the CDR3 DNA reads TGTGCCAGCAGCTTACCAGCGGGGGAAACAGATACGCAGTATTTT. Its protein is CASSLPAGETDTQYF. Looking up the rest from reference TRBV7-2 and TRBJ2-3 gives the full variable domain: GAGVSQSPSNKVTEKGKDVELRCDPISGHTALYWYRQSLGQGLEFLIYFQGNSAPDKSGLPSDRFSAERTGGSVSTLTIQRTQQEDSAVYLCASSLPAGETDTQYFGPGTRLTVL.